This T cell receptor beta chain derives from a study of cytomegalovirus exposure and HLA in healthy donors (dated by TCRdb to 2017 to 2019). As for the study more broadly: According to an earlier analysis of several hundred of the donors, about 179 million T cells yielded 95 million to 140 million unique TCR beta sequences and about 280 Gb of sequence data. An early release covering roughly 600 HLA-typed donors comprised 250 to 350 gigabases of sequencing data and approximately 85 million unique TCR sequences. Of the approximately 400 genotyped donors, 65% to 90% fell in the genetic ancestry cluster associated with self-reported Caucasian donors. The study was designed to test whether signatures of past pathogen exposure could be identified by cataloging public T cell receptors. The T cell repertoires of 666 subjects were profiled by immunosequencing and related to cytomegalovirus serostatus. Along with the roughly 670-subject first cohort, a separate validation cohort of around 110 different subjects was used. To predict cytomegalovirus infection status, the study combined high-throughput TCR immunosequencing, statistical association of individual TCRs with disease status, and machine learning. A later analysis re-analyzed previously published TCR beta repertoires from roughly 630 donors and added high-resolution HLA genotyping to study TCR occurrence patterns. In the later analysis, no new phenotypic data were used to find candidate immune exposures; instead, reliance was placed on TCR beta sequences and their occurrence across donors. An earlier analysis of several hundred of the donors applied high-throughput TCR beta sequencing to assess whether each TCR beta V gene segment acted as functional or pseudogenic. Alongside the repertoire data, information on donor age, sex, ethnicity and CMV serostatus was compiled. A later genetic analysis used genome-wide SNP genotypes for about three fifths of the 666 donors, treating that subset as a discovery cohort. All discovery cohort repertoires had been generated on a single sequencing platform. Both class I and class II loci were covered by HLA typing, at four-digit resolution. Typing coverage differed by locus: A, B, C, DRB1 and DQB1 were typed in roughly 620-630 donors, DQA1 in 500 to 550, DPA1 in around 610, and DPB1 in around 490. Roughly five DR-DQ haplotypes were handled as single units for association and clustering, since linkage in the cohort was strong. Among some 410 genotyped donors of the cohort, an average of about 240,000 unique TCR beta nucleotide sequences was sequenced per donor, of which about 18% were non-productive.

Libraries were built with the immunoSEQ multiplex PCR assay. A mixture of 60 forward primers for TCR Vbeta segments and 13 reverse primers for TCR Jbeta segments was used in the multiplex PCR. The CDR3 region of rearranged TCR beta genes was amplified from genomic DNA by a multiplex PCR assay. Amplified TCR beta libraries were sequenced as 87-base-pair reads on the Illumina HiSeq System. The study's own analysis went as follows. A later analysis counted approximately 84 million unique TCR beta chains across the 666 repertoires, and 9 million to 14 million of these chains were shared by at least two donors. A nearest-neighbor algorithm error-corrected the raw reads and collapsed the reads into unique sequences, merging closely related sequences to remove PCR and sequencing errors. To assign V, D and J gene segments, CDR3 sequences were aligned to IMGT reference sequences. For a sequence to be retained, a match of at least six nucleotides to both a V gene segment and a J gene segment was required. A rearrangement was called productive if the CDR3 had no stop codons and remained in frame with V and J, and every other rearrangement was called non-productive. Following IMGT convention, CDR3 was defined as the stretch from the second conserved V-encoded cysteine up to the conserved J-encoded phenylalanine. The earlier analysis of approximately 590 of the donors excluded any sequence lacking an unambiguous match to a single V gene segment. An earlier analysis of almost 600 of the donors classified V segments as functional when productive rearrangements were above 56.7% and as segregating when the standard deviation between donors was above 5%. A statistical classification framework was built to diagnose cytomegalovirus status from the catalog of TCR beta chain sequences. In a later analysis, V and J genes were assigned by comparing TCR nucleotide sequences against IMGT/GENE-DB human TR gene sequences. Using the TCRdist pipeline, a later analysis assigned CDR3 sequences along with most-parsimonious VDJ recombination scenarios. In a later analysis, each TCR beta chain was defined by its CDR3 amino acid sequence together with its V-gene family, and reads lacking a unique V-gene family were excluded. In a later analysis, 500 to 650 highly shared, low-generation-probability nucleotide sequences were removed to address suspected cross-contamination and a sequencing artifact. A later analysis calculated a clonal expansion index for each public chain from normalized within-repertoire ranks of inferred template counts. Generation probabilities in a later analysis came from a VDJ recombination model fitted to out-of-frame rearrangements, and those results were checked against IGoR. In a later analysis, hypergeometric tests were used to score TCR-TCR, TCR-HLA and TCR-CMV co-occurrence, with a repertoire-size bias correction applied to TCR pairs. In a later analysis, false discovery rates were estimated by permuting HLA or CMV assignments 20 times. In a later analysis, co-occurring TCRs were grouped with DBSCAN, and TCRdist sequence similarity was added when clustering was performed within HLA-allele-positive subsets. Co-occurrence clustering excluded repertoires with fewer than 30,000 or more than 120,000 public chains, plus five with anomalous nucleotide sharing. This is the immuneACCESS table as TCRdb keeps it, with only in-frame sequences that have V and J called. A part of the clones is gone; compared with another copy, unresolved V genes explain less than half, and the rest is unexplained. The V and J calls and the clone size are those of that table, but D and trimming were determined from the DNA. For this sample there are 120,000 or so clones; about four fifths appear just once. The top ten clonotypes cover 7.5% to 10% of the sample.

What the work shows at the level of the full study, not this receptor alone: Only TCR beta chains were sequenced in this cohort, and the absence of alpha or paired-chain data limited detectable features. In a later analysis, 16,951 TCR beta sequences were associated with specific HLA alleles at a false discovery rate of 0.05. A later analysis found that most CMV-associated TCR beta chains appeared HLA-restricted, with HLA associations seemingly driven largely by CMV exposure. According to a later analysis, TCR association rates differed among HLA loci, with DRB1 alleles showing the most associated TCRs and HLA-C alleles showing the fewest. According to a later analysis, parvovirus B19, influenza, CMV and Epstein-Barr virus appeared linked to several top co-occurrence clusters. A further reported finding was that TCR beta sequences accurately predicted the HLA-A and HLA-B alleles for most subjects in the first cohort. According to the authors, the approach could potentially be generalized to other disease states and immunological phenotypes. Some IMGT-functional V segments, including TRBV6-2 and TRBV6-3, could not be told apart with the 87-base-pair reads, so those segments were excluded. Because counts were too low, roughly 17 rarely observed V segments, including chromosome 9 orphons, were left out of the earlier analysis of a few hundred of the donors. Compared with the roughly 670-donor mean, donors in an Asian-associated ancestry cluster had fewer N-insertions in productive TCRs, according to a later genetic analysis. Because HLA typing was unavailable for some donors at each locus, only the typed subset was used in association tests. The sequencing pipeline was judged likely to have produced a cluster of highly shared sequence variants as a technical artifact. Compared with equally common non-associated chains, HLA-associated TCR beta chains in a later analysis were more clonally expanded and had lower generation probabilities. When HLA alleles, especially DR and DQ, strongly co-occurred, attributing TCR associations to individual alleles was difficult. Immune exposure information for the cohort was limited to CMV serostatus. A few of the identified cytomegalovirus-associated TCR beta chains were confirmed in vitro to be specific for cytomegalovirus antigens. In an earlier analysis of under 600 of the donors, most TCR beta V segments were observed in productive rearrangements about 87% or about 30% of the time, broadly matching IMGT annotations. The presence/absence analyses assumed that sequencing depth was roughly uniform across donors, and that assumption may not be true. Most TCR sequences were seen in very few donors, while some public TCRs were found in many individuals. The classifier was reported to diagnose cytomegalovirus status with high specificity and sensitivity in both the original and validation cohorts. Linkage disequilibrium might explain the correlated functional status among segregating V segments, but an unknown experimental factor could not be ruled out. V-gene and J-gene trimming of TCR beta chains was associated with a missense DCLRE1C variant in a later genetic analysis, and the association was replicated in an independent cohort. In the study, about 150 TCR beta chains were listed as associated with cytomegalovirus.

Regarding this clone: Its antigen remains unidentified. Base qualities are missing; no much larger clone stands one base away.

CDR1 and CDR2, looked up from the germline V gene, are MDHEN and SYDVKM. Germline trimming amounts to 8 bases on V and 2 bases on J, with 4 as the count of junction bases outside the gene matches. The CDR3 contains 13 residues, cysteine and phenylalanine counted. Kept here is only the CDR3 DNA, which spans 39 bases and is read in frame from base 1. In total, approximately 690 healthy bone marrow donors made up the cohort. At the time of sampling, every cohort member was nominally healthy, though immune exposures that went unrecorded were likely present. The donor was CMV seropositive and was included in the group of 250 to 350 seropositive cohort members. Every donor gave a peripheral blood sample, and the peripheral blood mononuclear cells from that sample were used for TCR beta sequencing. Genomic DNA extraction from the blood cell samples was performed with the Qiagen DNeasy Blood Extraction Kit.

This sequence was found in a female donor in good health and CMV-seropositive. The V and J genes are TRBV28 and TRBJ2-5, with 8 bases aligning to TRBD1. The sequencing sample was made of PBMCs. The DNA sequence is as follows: TGTGCCAGCGGCCAGGGGGCTCAAGAGACCCAGTACTTC. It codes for CASGQGAQETQYF. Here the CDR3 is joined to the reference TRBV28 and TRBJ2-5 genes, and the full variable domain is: DVKVTQSSRYLVKRTGEKVFLECVQDMDHENMFWYRQDPGLGLRLIYFSYDVKMKEKGDIPEGYSVSREKKERFSLILESASTNQTSMYLCASGQGAQETQYFGPGTRLLVL.